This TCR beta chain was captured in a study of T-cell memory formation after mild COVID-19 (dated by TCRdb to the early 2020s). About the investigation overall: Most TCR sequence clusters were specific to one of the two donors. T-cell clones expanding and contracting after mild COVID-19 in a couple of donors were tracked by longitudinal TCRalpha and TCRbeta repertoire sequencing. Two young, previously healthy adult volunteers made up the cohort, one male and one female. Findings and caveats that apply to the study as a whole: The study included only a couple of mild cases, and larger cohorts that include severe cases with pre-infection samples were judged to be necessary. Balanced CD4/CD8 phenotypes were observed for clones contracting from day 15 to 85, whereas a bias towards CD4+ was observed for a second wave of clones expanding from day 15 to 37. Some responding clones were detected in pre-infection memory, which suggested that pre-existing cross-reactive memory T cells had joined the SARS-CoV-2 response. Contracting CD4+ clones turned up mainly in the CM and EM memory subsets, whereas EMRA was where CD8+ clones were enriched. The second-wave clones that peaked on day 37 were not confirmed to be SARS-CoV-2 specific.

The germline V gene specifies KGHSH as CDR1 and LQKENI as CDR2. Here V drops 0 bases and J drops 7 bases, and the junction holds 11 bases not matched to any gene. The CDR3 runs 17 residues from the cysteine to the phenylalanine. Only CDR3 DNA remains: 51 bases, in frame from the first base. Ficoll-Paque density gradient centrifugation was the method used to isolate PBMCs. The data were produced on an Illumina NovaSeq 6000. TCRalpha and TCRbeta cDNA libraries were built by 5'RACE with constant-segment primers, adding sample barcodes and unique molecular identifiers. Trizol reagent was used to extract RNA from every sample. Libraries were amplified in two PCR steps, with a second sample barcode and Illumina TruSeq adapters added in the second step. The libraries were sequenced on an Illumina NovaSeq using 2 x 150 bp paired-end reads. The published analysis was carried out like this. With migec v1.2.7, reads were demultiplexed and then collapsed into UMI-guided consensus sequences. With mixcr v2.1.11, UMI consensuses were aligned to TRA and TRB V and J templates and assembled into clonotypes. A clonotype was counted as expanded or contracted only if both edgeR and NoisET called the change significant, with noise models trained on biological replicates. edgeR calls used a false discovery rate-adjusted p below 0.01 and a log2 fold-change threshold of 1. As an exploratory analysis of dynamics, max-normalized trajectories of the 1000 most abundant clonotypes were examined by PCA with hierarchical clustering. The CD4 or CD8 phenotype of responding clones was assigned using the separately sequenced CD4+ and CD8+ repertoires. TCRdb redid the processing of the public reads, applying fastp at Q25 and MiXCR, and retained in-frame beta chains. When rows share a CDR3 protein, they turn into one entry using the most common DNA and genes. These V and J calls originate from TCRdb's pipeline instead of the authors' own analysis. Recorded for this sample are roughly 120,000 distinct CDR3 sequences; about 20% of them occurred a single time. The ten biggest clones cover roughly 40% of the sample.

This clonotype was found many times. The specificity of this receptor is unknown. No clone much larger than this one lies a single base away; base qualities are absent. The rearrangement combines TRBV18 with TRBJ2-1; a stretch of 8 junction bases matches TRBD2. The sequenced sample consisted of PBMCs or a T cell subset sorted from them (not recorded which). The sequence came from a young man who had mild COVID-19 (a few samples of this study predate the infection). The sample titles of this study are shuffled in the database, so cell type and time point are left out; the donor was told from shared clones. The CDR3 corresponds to CASSPPAPGGARNEQFF. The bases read TGTGCCAGCTCACCACCTGCCCCGGGGGGGGCTAGGAATGAGCAGTTCTTC. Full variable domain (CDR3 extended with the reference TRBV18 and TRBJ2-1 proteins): NAGVMQNPRHLVRRRGQEARLRCSPMKGHSHVYWYRQLPEEGLKFMVYLQKENIIDESGMPKERFSAEFPKEGPSILRIQQVVRGDSAAYFCASSPPAPGGARNEQFFGPGTRLTVL.